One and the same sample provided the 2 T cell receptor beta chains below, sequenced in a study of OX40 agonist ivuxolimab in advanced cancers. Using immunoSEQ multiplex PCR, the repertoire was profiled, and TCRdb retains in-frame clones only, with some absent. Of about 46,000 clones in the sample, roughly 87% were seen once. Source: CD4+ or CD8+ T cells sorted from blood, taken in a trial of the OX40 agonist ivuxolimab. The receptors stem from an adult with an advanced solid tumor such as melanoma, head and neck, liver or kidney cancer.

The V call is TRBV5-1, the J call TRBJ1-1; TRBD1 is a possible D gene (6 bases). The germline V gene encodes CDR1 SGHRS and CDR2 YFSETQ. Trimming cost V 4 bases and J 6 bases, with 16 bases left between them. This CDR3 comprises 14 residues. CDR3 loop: CASSVDSQGPEAFF. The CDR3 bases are TGCGCCAGCAGCGTGGACAGCCAGGGACCTGAAGCTTTCTTT.

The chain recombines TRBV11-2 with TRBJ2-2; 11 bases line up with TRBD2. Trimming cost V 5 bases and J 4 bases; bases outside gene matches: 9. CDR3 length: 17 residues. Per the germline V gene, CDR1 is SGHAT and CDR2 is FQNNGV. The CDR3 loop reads CASSPSSGTSGTGELFF. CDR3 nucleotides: TGTGCCAGCAGCCCTTCCTCGGGGACTAGCGGCACCGGGGAGCTGTTTTTT.